The next 3 T cell receptor beta chains were all read from a single sample in a study of T cells in severe cutaneous drug reactions. Bulk and single-cell libraries used iRepertoire multiplex PCR with TCR subtype-specific primers. No DNA is given; TCRdb re-called the multiplex PCR reads and lists each CDR3 protein once. This sample lists thousands of distinct CDR3 sequences; its ten largest clones have 26%. Carbamazepine had induced Stevens-Johnson syndrome or toxic epidermal necrolysis in the sequenced donors. The sample comprised cells from a skin blister. The source of these receptors is a human donor with a severe cutaneous adverse drug reaction.

The J gene is TRBJ2-7, the V gene TRBV20-1; the TCRdb call, TRBD2, lacks DNA for checking. This CDR3 is built from 15 residues. Germline loops: CDR1 DFQATT, CDR2 SNEGSKA (reference sequence). The CDR3 here is CSVIGETAVAYEQYF.

V is TRBV27 and J is TRBJ2-1; TCRdb's D call of TRBD2 is untestable without DNA. CDR1 is MNHEY and CDR2 is SMNVEV in the germline V gene (reference sequence). The CDR3 is 16 amino acids. The CDR3: CASGFEGGRISNEQFF.

CDR3: CASSPRTSANEQFF. The rearrangement uses TRBV18 and TRBJ2-1; absent DNA, TCRdb's TRBD2 call cannot be checked. The germline gives CDR1 KGHSH, CDR2 LQKENI. The length of the CDR3 is 14 residues. The full variable domain, completed using reference TRBV18 and TRBJ2-1, is NAGVMQNPRHLVRRRGQEARLRCSPMKGHSHVYWYRQLPEEGLKFMVYLQKENIIDESGMPKERFSAEFPKEGPSILRIQQVVRGDSAAYFCASSPRTSANEQFFGPGTRLTVL.